These 13 T cell receptor beta chains originate from one sample sequenced in a study of cytomegalovirus exposure and HLA in healthy donors. 13 Jbeta primers and 60 Vbeta primers were used for the PCR. Clones were sequenced by immunoSEQ multiplex PCR, and TCRdb holds only the in-frame ones, with some missing. The sample contains 150,000 or so clones, 80% to 90% of which appear only once. The sequenced sample consisted of PBMCs. The receptors were sampled from a man aged 18 to 30 in good health and CMV-seropositive.

The chain employs TRBV10-3 and TRBJ2-3, with 7 positions matching TRBD2. CDR3 size: 17 residues. CDR1 is ENHRY, CDR2 SYGVKD, per germline. Trimming cost V 6 bases and J 1 base; bases outside gene matches: 13. In DNA form, the CDR3 reads TGTGCCATCAGCACCCCTTTGGGGGGGGTTGGCACAGATACGCAGTATTTT. Its translation: CAISTPLGGVGTDTQYF.

The chain uses TRBV5-5 and TRBJ1-4; a weak D match, TRBD1 (5 bases). In germline, CDR1 is SGHKS, CDR2 YYEKEE (reference sequence). V dropped 1 base and J dropped 4 bases, with 17 bases sitting between them. The CDR3 runs to 17 residues. CDR3 loop: CASSLSQGFSSNEKLFF. In DNA, the CDR3 is TGTGCCAGCAGCTTGTCGCAGGGTTTTAGTAGTAATGAAAAACTGTTTTTT. Complete variable domain (other parts from reference TRBV5-5 and TRBJ1-4): DAGVTQSPTHLIKTRGQQVTLRCSPISGHKSVSWYQQVLGQGPQFIFQYYEKEERGRGNFPDRFSARQFPNYSSELNVNALLLGDSALYLCASSLSQGFSSNEKLFFGSGTQLSVL.

The chain recombines TRBV6-6 with TRBJ1-2, with D possibly matching TRBD1 (6 bases). The CDR3 length is 14 residues. V lost 5 bases and J 4 bases, leaving 14 bases between the germline ends. Germline V gene lookup returns CDR1 MNHNY and CDR2 SVGAGI (reference sequence). The CDR3 is CASSPRQAGYGYTF. The CDR3 region has the DNA TGTGCCAGCAGTCCTCGACAGGCCGGCTATGGCTACACCTTC.

The genes are TRBV5-5 and TRBJ2-7; 11 bases are a match to TRBD1. V dropped 7 bases and J dropped 3; count of bases not matched to a gene: 6. The CDR3 has 14 amino acids. CDR1 and CDR2 from the germline V gene are SGHKS and YYEKEE (reference sequence). CDR3 DNA sequence: TGTGCCAGCGCGTCGGGGACAGGGGGCTACGAGCAGTACTTC. Protein sequence: CASASGTGGYEQYF.

The J gene is TRBJ2-7, the V gene TRBV29-1, with TRBD1 identical over 12 bases. V trimming: 6 bases; J trimming: 5 bases; junction bases outside the gene matches: 5. CDR3 length equals 13 residues. Germline V gene data show CDR1 as SQVTM and CDR2 as ANQGSEA. CDR3 coding DNA: TGCAGCGTCTCCGGGACAGGGGGCGACGAGCAGTACTTC. It is translated as CSVSGTGGDEQYF.

Details on this clone: An end of the junction differs from the germline gene, which may be a read error. This chain uses TRBV7-7 with TRBJ2-2, with 8 bases identical to TRBD2. Germline-derived CDR1 and CDR2 are SSHAT and FNYEAQ (reference sequence). The CDR3 runs to 16 residues. In DNA, the CDR3 is TGTGCTAGCAGCCCCCTGCGGGGGGCAGGTACCGGGGAGCTGTTTTTT. Residues: CASSPLRGAGTGELFF.

The chain links TRBV6-5 to TRBJ1-4, with D perhaps matching TRBD1 (5 bases). The CDR3 sequence is 15 residues long. Germline assignment: CDR1 MNHEY and CDR2 SVGAGI. V lost 6 bases to trimming and J lost 3 bases, with 14 bases between them. This chain's CDR3 is CASSSLGGANEKLFF. DNA of the CDR3: TGTGCCAGCAGCTCCCTGGGGGGGGCTAATGAAAAACTGTTTTTT.

V is TRBV5-8 and J is TRBJ1-6; perhaps TRBD1 as D (5 bases). This CDR3 is built from 11 residues. V dropped 0 bases and J dropped 16 bases, with 8 bases sitting between them. Looked up from germline, CDR1 is SGHTS and CDR2 is YDEGEE. CDR3 in DNA: TGTGCCAGCAGCTTGGGGGGGGTTCTCCACTTT. Its protein product is CASSLGGVLHF.

CDR3 sequence: CASSPDRTQPQHF. CDR3 sequence (DNA): TGTGCCAGTAGTCCCGACAGAACCCAGCCCCAGCATTTT. The chain is built from TRBV19 and TRBJ1-5, with TRBD1 as a possible D gene (5 bases). The CDR3 covers 13 residues. Trimming took off 5 bases at V and 7 bases at J, with 12 bases between the two ends. The germline CDR1 and CDR2 sequences are LNHDA and SQIVND (reference sequence).

This rearrangement joins TRBV7-9 to TRBJ2-3; possibly TRBD1 for D (6 bases). CDR1 is SEHNR and CDR2 is FQNEAQ in the germline V gene (reference sequence). The V end lost 4 bases, the J end lost 5 bases, and 19 bases lay between the germline ends. The CDR3 runs to 16 residues. The CDR3 DNA sequence: TGTGCCAGCAGCTGGAACAGGGACGGAGCACAAGATACGCAGTATTTT. Protein sequence: CASSWNRDGAQDTQYF.

The chain recombines TRBV15 with TRBJ1-4; D unclear. Between the trimmed V and J ends, which lost 0 bases and 8 bases, there was a span of 10 bases. CDR3 length: 14 residues. Per germline, CDR1 LNHNV and CDR2 YYDKDF (reference sequence). The CDR3 sequence: CATSRDTSGEKLFF. DNA of the CDR3: TGTGCCACCAGCAGAGATACATCGGGGGAAAAACTGTTTTTT.

Remarks on this clone: The junction shows a germline mismatch at one end, possibly a read error. Different DNA sequences within this sample yield the same CDR3. This chain connects TRBV13 to TRBJ2-3, with 9 nucleotides matching TRBD2. The germline V gene encodes CDR1 PRHDT and CDR2 FYEKMQ (reference sequence). CDR3 length: 15 amino acids. The CDR3 loop is CASSLAGRGTDTQYF. CDR3 DNA: TGTGCCAGCAGCCTAGCGGGGAGGGGCACAGATACGCAGTATTTC.

V is TRBV9 and J is TRBJ1-1; D possibly corresponds to TRBD1 (6 bases). The germline V and J ends were trimmed by 0 bases and 0 bases, with 15 bases remaining between them. CDR1 and CDR2 from the germline V gene are SGDLS and YYNGEE. This CDR3 has 17 amino acids. The CDR3 sequence is CASSVGGAGVLNTEAFF. CDR3 bases: TGTGCCAGCAGCGTAGGAGGGGCAGGGGTACTGAACACTGAAGCTTTCTTT.